Below, 3 T cell receptor beta chains from the same sample are listed, as sequenced in a study of T cell changes during pregnancy in multiple sclerosis. The table came from immunoSEQ multiplex PCR; TCRdb's copy has only in-frame clones and leaves some out. The table has about 100,000 clones, about 94% seen once. The sample consisted of peripheral blood, taken after pregnancy. Receptors originate from a female donor with multiple sclerosis, enrolled in a pregnancy study.

CDR3 sequence: CASSRRQGGYSNQPQHF. CDR3 coding DNA: TGTGCCAGCAGCCGTCGACAGGGGGGCTATAGCAATCAGCCCCAGCATTTT. The rearrangement joins TRBV13 to TRBJ1-5; TRBD1 matches at 9 bases. Germline loops: CDR1 PRHDT, CDR2 FYEKMQ (reference sequence). The length of the CDR3 is 17 residues. The trim removed 5 bases at V and 0 bases at J, leaving 8 bases unmatched.

This chain joins TRBV2 and TRBJ1-5, with a weak D call TRBD1 (5 bases). CDR1 is SNHLY and CDR2 is FYNNEI in the germline V gene. The CDR3 has 14 amino acids. The V end was cut by 8 bases, the J end by 0 bases, with 11 bases between. The CDR3 DNA reads TGTGCCAGCGCCTCAGGGTATAGCAATCAGCCCCAGCATTTT. Translating it yields CASASGYSNQPQHF.

The chain links TRBV28 to TRBJ1-2; 7 bases fit TRBD1. V was pared by 7 bases and J by 8 bases, with 7 bases of the junction left unmatched. The CDR3 has 12 amino acids. Germline V lookup: CDR1 MDHEN, CDR2 SYDVKM. The CDR3, as DNA: TGTGCCAGCACCGTAAGACAGGGCGGCTACACCTTC. Its translation: CASTVRQGGYTF.